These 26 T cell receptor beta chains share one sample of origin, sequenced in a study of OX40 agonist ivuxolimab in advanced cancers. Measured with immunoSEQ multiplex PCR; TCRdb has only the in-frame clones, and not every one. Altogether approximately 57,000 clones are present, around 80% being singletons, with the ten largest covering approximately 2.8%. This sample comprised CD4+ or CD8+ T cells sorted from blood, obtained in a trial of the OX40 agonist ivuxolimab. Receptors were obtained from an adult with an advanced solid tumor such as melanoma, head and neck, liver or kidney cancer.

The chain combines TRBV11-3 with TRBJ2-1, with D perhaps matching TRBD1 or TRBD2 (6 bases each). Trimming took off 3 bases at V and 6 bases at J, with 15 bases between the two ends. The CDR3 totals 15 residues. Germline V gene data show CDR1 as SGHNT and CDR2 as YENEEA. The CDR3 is CASSFGGWGANEQFF. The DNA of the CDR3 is TGTGCCAGCAGCTTTGGGGGTTGGGGGGCCAATGAGCAGTTCTTC. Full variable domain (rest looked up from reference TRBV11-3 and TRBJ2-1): EAGVVQSPRYKIIEKKQPVAFWCNPISGHNTLYWYLQNLGQGPELLIRYENEEAVDDSQLPKDRFSAERLKGVDSTLKIQPAELGDSAVYLCASSFGGWGANEQFFGPGTRLTVL.

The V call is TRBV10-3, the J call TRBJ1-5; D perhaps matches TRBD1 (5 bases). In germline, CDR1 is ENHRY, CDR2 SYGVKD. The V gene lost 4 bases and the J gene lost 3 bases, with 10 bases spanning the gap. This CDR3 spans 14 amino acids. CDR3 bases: TGTGCCATCAGTGGCCGGGGGATCAATCAGCCCCAGCATTTT. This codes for CAISGRGINQPQHF.

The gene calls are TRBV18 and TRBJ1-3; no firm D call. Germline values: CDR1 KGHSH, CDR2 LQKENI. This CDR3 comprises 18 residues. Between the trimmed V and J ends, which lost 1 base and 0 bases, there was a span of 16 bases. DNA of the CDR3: TGTGCCAGCTCACCACTGGGCAGGCAGTCGAGCTCTGGAAACACCATATATTTT. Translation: CASSPLGRQSSSGNTIYF.

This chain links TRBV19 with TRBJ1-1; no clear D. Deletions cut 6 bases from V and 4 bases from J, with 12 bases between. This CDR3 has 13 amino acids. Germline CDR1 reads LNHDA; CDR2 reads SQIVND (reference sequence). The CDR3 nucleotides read TGTGCCAGTAGCTCCCGGCGCAGCACTGAAGCTTTCTTT. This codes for CASSSRRSTEAFF.

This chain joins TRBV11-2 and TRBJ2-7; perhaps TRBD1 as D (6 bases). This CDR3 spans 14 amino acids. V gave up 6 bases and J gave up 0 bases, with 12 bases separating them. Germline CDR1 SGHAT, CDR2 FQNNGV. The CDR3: CASRLQGSSYEQYF. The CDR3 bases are TGTGCCAGCAGGCTCCAGGGGAGCTCCTACGAGCAGTACTTC.

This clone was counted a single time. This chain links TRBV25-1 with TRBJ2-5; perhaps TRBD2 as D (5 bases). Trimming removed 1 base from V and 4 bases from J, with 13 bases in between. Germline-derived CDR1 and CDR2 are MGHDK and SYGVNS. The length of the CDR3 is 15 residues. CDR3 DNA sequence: TGTGCCAGCAGTGAATCGGGGAAGGTTACAGAGACCCAGTACTTC. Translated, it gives CASSESGKVTETQYF.

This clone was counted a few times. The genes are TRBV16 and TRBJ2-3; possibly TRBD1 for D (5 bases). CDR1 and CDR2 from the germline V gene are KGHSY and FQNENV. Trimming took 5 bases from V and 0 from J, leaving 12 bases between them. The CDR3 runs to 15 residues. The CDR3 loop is CASSLDNPSTDTQYF. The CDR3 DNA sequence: TGTGCCAGCAGCTTGGACAATCCTAGCACAGATACGCAGTATTTT.

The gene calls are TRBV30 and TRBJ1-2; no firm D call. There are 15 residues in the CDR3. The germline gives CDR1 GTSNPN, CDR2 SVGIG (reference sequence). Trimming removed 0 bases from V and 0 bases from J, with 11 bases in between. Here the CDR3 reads CAWSVRRYSNYGYTF. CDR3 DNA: TGTGCCTGGAGTGTACGTAGGTACTCTAACTATGGCTACACCTTC.

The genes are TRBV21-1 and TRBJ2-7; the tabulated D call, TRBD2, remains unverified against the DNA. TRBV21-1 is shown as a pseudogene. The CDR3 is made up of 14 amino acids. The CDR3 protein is CASSKAGSGGEQYF. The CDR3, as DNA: TGTGCCAGCAGCAAAGCGGGGTCGGGAGGCGAGCAGTACTTC.

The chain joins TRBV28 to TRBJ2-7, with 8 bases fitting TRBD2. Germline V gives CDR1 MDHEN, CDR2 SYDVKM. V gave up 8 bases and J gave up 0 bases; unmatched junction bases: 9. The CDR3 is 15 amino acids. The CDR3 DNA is TGTGCCAGCTCCCCCGAGCGGGGGAGCTCCTACGAGCAGTACTTC. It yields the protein CASSPERGSSYEQYF.

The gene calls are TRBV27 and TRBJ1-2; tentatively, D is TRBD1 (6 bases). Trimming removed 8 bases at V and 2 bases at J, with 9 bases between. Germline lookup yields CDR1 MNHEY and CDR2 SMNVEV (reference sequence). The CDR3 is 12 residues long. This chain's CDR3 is CASGDKNYGYTF. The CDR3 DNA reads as TGTGCCAGCGGGGACAAGAACTATGGCTACACCTTC.

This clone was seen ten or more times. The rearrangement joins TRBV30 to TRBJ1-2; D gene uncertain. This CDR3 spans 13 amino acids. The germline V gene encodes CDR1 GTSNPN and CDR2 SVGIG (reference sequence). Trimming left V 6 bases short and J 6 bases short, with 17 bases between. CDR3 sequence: CACPTGSVNGYTF. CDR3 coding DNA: TGTGCCTGCCCTACGGGGTCAGTCAATGGCTACACCTTC.

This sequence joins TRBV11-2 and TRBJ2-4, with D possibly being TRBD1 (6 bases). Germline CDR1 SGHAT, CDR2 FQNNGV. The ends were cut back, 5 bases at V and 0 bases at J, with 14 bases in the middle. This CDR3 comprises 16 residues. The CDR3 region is CASSPRQVLAKNIQYF. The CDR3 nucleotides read TGTGCCAGCAGCCCAAGACAGGTTCTAGCCAAAAACATTCAGTACTTC.

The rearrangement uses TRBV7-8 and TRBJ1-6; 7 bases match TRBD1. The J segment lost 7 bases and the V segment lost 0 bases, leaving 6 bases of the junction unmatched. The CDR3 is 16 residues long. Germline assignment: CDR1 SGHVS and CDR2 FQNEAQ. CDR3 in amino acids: CASSLARQGRNSPLHF. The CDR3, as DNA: TGTGCCAGCAGCTTAGCCCGACAGGGAAGGAATTCACCCCTCCACTTT.

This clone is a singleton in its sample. The CDR3 sequence: CASSLGLAGGLGEQFF. The CDR3 nucleotides are TGTGCCAGCAGCTTAGGACTAGCGGGAGGCTTAGGTGAGCAGTTCTTC. The chain links TRBV7-3 to TRBJ2-1; 14 bases match TRBD2. Germline CDR1 SGHTA, CDR2 FQGTGA. The CDR3 is 16 amino acids. V gave up 2 bases and J gave up 9 bases; unmatched junction bases: 6.

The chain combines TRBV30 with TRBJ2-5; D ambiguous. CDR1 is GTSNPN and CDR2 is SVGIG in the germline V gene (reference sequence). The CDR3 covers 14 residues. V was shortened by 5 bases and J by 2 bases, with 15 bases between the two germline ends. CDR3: CAWSEGFSQETQYF. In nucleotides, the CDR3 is TGTGCCTGGTCGGAAGGCTTTTCTCAAGAGACCCAGTACTTC.

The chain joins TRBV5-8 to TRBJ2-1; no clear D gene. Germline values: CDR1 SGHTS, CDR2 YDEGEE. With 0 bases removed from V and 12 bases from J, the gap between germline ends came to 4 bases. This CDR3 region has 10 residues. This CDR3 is CASSLEVQFF. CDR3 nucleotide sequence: TGTGCCAGCAGCTTGGAGGTGCAGTTCTTC.

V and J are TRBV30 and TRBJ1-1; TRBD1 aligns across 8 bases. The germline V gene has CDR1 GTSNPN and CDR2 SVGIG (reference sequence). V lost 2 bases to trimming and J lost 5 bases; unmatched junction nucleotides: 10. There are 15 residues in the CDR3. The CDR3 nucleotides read TGTGCCTGGAGTAGCCGACAGGGGCGGGGAACTGAAGCTTTCTTT. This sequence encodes CAWSSRQGRGTEAFF.

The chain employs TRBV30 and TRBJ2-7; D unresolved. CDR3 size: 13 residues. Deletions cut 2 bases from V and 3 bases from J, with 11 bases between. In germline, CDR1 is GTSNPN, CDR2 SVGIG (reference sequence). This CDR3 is CAWSIGHSYEQYF. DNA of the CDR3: TGTGCCTGGAGTATAGGGCACAGCTACGAGCAGTACTTC.

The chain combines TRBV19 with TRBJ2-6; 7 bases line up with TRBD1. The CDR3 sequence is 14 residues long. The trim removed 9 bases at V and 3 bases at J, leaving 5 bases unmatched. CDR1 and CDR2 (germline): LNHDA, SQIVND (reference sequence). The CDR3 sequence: CASEGAGGANVLTF. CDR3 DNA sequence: TGTGCCAGCGAGGGGGCGGGTGGGGCCAACGTCCTGACTTTC.

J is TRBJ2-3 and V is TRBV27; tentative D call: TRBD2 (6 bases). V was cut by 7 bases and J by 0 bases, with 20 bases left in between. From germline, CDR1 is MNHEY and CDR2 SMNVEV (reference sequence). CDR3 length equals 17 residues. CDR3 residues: CASTDLGGATSTDTQYF. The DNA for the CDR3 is TGTGCCAGCACCGATTTGGGGGGTGCTACTAGCACAGATACGCAGTATTTT.

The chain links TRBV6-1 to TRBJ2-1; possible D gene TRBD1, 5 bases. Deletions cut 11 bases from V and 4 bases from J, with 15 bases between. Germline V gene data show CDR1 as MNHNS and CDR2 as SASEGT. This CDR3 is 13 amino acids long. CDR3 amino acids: CAGAFSPYNEQFF. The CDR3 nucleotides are TGTGCCGGGGCATTTTCCCCGTACAATGAGCAGTTCTTC.

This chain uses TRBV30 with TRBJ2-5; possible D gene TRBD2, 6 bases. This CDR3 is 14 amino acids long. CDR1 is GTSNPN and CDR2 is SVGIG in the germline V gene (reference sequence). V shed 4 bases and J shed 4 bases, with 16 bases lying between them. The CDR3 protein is CAWNGGRVRETQYF. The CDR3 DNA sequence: TGTGCCTGGAACGGGGGACGAGTAAGAGAGACCCAGTACTTC.

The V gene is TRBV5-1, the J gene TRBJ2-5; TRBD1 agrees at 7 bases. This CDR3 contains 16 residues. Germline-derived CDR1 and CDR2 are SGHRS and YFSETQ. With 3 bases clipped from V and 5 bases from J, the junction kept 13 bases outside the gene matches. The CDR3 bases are TGCGCCAGCAGCTCAACCCGACAGGGCTCGGGGGAGACCCAGTACTTC. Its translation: CASSSTRQGSGETQYF.

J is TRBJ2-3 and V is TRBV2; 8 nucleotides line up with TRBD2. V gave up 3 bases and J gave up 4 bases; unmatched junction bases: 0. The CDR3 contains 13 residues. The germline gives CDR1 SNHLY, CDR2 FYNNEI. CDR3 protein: CASSDGRADTQYF. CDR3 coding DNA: TGTGCCAGCAGTGACGGGAGGGCAGATACGCAGTATTTT.

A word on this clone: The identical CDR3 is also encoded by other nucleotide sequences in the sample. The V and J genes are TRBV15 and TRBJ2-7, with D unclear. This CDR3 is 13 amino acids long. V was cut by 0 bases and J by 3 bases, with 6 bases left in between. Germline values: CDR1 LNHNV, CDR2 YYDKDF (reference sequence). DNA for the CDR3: TGTGCCACCAGCAGAGATTTCGGCTACGAGCAGTACTTC. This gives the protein CATSRDFGYEQYF. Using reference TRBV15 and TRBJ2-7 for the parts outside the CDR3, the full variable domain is DAMVIQNPRYQVTQFGKPVTLSCSQTLNHNVMYWYQQKSSQAPKLLFHYYDKDFNNEADTPDNFQSRRPNTSFCFLDIRSPGLGDTAMYLCATSRDFGYEQYFGPGTRLTVT.